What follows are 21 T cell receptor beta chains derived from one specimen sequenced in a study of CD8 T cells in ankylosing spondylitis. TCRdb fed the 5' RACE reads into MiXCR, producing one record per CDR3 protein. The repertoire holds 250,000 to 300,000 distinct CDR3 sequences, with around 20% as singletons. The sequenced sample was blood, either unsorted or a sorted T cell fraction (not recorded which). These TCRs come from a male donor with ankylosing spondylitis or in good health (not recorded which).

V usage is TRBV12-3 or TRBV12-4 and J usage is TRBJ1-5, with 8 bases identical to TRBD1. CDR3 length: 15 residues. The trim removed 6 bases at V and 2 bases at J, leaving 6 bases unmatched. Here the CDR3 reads CASSTTGAGNQPQHF. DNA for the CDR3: TGTGCCAGCAGCACGACAGGGGCGGGCAATCAGCCCCAGCATTTT.

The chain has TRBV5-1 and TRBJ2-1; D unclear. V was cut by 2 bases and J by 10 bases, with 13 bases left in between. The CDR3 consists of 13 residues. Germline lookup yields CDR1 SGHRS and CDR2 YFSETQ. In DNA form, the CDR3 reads TGCGCCAGCAGCTTAAATTCCGGGTCGGAGCAGTTCTTC. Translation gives CASSLNSGSEQFF.

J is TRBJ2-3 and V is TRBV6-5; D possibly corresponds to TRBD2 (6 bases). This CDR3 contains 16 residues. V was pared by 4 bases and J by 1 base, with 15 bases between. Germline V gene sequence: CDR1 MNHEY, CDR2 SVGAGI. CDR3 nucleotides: TGTGCCAGCAGTTCCGGGACTTCGACGGGCACAGATACGCAGTATTTT. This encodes CASSSGTSTGTDTQYF.

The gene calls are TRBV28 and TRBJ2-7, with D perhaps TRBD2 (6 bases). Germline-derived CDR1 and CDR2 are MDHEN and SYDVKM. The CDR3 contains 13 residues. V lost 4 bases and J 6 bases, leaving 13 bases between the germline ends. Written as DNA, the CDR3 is TGTGCCAGCAGTTCACCGGGGGTTCTCGAGCAGTACGTC. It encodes CASSSPGVLEQYV.

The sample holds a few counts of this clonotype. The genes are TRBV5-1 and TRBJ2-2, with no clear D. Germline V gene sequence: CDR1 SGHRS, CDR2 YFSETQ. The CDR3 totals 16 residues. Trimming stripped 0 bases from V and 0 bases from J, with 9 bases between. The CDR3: CASSLAVGANTGELFF. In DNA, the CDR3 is TGCGCCAGCAGCTTGGCGGTTGGGGCGAACACCGGGGAGCTGTTTTTT.

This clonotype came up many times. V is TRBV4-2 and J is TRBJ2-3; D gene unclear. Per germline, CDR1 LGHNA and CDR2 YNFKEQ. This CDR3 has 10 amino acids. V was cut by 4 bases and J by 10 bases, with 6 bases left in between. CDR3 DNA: TGTGCCAGCAGCCCCCCTGCGCAGTATTTT. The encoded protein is CASSPPAQYF.

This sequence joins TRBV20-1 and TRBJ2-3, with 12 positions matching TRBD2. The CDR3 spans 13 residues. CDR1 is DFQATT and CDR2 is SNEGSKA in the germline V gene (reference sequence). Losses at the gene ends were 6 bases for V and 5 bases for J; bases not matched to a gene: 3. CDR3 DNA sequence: TGCAGTGCCCCGACTAGCGGGAGAGATACGCAGTATTTT. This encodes CSAPTSGRDTQYF.

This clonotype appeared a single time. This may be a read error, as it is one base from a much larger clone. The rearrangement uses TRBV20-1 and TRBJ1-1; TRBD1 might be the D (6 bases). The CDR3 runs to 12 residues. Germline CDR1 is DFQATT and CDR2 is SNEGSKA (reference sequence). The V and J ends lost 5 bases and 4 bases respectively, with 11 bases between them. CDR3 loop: CSAFTGSTEAFF. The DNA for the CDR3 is TGCAGTGCTTTCACAGGGAGCACTGAAGCTTTCTTT.

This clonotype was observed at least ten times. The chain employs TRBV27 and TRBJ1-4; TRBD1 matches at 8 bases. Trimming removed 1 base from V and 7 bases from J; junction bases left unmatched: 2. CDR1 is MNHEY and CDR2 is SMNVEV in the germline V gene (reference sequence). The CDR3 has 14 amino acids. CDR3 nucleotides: TGTGCCAGCAGTTTATACAGGGGGGTTGAAAAACTGTTTTTT. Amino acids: CASSLYRGVEKLFF.

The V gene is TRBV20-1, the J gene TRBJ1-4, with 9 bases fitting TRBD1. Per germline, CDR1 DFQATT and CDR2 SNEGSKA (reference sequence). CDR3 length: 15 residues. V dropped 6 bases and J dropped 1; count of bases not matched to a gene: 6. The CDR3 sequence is CSAKPTGGTNEKLFF. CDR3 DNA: TGCAGTGCAAAACCGACAGGGGGAACTAATGAAAAACTGTTTTTT.

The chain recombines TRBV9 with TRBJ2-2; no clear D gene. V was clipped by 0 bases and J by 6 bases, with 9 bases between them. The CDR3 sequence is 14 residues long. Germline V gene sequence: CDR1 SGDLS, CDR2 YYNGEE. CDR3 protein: CASSVALLSGELFF. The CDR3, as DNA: TGTGCCAGCAGCGTAGCCCTACTATCCGGGGAGCTGTTTTTT.

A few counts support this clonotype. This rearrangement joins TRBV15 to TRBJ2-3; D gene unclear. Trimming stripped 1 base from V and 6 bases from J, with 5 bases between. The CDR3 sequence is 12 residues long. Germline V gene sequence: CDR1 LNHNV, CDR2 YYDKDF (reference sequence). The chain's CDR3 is CATSRVGDTQYF. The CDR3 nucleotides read TGTGCCACCAGCAGAGTTGGGGATACGCAGTATTTT.

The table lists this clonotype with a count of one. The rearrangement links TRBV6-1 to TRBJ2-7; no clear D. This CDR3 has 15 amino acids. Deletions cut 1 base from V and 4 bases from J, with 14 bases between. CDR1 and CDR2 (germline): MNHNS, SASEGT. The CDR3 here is CASSEEELRGYEQYV. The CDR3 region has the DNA TGTGCCAGCAGTGAAGAAGAGCTACGAGGATACGAGCAGTACGTC.

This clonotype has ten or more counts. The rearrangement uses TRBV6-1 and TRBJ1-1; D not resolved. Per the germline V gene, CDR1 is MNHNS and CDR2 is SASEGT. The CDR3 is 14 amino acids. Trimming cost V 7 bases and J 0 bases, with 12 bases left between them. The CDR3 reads CASKDGGVNTEAFF. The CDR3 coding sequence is TGTGCCAGCAAAGACGGTGGGGTGAACACTGAAGCTTTCTTT.

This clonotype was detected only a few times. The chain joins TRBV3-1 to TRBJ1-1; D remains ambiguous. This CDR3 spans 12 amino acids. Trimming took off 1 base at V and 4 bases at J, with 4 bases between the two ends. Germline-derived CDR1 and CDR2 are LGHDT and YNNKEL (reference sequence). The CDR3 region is CASSQVPTEAFF. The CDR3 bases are TGTGCCAGCAGCCAAGTCCCCACTGAAGCTTTCTTT.

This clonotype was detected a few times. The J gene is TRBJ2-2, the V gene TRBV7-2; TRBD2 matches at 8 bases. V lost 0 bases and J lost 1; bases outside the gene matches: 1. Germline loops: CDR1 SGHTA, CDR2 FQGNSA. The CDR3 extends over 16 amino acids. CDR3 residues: CASSLAAGGNTGELFF. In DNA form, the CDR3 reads TGTGCCAGCAGCTTAGCGGCGGGGGGGAACACCGGGGAGCTGTTTTTT.

CDR3 amino acids: CRLYDANYGYTF. CDR3 bases: TGCAGACTTTATGACGCTAACTATGGCTACACCTTC. The chain links TRBV20-1 to TRBJ1-2, with D uncertain. Germline assignment: CDR1 DFQATT and CDR2 SNEGSKA (reference sequence). The length of the CDR3 is 12 residues.

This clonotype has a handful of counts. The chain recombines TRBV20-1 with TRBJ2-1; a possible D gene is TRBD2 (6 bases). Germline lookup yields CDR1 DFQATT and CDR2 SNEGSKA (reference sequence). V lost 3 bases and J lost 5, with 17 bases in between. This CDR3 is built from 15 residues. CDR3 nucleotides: TGCAGTGCTAGCATGGCGGGAAACATTGACAATGAGCAGTTCTTC. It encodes CSASMAGNIDNEQFF.

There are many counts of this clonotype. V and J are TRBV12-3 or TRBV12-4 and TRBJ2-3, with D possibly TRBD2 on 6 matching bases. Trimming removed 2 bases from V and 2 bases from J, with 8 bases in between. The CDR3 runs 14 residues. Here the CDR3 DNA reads TGTGCCAGCAGTTTACCGCGGGACACAGATACGCAGTATTTT. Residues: CASSLPRDTDTQYF.

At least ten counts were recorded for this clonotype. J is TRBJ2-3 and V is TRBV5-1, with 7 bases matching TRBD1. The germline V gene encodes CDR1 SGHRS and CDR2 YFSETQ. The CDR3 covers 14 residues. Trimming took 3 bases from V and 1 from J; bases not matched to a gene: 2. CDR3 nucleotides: TGCGCCAGCAGCTCCGGACAGGGCACAGATACGCAGTATTTT. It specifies CASSSGQGTDTQYF.

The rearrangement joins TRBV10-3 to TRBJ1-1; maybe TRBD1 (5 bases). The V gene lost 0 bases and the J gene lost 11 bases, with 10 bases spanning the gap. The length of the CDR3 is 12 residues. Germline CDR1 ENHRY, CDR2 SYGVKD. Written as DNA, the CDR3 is TGTGCCATCAGTGAGTCAGGGGATGGCGCTTTCTTT. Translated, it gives CAISESGDGAFF.